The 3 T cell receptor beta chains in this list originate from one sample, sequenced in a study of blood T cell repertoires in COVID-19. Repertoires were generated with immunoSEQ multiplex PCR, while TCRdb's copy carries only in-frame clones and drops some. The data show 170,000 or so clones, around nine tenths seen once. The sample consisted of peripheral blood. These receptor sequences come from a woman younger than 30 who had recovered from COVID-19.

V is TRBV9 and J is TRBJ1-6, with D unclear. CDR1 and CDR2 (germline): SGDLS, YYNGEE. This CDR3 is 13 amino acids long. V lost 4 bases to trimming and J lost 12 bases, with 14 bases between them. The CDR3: CASSLDSLQPLHF. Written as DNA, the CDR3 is TGTGCCAGCAGCTTAGACTCCCTCCAACCCCTCCACTTT.

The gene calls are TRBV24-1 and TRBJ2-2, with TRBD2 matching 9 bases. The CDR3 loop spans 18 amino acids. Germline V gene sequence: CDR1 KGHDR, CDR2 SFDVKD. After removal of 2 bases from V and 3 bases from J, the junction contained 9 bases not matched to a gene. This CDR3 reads CATSDSLSGRVDTGELFF. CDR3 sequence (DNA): TGTGCCACCAGTGATTCCCTTAGCGGGAGAGTTGACACCGGGGAGCTGTTTTTT.

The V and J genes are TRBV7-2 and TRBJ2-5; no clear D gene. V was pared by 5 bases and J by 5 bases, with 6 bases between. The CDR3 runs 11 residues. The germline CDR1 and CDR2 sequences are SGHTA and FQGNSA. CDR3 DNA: TGTGCCAGCAGCATCCGGGAGACCCAGTACTTC. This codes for CASSIRETQYF.